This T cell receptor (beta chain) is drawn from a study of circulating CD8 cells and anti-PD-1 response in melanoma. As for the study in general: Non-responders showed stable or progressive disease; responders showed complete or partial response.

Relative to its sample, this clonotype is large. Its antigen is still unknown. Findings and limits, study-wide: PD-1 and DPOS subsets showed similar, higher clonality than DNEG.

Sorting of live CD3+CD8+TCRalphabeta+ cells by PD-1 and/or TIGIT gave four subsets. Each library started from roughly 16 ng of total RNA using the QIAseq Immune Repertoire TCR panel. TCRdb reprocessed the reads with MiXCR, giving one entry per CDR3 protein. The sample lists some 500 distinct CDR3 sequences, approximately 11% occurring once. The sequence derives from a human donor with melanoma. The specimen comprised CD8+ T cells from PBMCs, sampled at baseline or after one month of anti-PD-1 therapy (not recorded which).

CDR3 sequence: CASSRTEDTQYF. For the CDR3, the DNA is TGTGCCAGCAGCCGGACTGAAGATACGCAGTATTTT. The V call is TRBV5-4, the J call TRBJ2-3; perhaps TRBD2 as D (5 bases). The CDR3 is 12 residues long. In germline, CDR1 is SGHNT, CDR2 YYREEE (reference sequence). Trimming left V 4 bases short and J 5 bases short, with 8 bases between.